The TCR beta chain under discussion was sequenced for a study of T cell changes during pregnancy in multiple sclerosis. Libraries were prepared by immunoSEQ multiplex PCR; TCRdb keeps only in-frame clonotypes and omits some of them. The table lists about 96,000 clones, approximately 92% of them singletons. Germline CDR1 is GTSNPN and CDR2 is SVGIG (reference sequence). Trimming removed 3 bases from V and 0 bases from J, with 3 bases in between. The CDR3 has 12 residues. The TCR was taken from a female donor with multiple sclerosis, enrolled in a pregnancy study. V usage is TRBV30 and J usage is TRBJ1-3; D not certain. The specimen was peripheral blood, collected in the first trimester of pregnancy. This chain's CDR3 is CAWSSSGNTIYF. The CDR3 coding sequence is TGTGCCTGGAGCAGCTCTGGAAACACCATATATTTT.